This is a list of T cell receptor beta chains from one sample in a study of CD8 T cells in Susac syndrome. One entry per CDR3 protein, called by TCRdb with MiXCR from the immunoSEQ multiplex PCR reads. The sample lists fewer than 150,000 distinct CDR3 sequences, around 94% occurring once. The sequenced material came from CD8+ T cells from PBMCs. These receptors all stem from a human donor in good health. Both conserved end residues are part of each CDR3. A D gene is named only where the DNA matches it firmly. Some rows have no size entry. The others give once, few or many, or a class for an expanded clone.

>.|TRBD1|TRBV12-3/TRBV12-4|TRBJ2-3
CASSFWGQGASPNSTDTQYF
TGTGCCAGCAGTTTCTGGGGACAGGGGGCTAGTCCCAATAGCACAGATACGCAGTATTTT
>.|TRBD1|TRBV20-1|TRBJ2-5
CSAQPGGETQYF
TGCAGTGCCCAGCCAGGGGGCGAGACCCAGTACTTC
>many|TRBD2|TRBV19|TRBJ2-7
CASSSGSSYEQYF
TGTGCCAGTAGTAGCGGGAGTTCCTACGAGCAGTACTTC
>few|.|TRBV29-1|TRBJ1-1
CSVGGTEAFF
TGCAGCGTTGGGGGCACTGAAGCTTTCTTT
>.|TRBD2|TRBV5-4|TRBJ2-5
CASNGRGETQYF
TGTGCCAGCAACGGGAGGGGTGAGACCCAGTACTTC
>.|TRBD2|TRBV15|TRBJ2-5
CATLASGARGETQYF
TGTGCCACCCTTGCTAGCGGAGCCCGGGGAGAGACCCAGTACTTC
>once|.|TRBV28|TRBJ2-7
CASSFEGTLPYEQYF
TGTGCCAGCAGTTTTGAGGGGACACTACCCTACGAGCAGTACTTC
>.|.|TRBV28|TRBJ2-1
CASSLTGRNEQFF
TGTGCCAGCAGTTTAACGGGTAGGAATGAGCAGTTCTTC
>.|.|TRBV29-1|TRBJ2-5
CSVRDNETQYF
TGCAGCGTCCGGGACAACGAGACCCAGTACTTC
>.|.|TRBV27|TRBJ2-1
CASSPRVVGTYNEQFF
TGTGCCAGCAGTCCCCGGGTTGTCGGGACTTACAATGAGCAGTTCTTC
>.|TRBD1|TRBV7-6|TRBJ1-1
CASSTAGQGFAEAFF
TGTGCCAGCAGCACCGCAGGACAGGGATTCGCTGAAGCTTTCTTT
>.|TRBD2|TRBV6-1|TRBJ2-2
CASVGGDTGELFF
TGTGCCAGCGTGGGGGGGGACACCGGGGAGCTGTTTTTT
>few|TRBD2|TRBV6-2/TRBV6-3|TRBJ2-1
CASSYLLAGNNEQFF
TGTGCCAGCAGTTACTTGCTAGCGGGAAACAATGAGCAGTTCTTC
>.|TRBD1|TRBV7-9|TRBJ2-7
CASSLLGQVTEQYF
TGTGCCAGCAGCTTATTGGGACAGGTAACCGAGCAGTACTTC
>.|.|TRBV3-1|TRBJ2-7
CASSQETAGLYEQYF
TGTGCCAGCAGCCAAGAAACGGCGGGACTCTACGAGCAGTACTTC
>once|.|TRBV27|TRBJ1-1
CASSLSTSAGGRVTEAFF
TGTGCCAGCAGTTTATCGACGTCGGCAGGAGGGAGAGTTACTGAAGCTTTCTTT
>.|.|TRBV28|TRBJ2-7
CASAGASYEQYF
TGTGCCAGCGCCGGGGCCTCCTACGAGCAGTACTTC
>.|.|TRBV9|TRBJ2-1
CASSPPGAREQFF
TGTGCCAGCAGCCCCCCCGGAGCAAGGGAGCAGTTCTTC
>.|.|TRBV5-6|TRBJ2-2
CASSLGAHPPGELFF
TGTGCCAGCAGCTTGGGGGCCCACCCCCCTGGGGAGCTGTTTTTT
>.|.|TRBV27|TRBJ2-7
CASSLTGTALHEQYF
TGTGCCAGCAGCCTGACAGGGACTGCCCTCCACGAGCAGTACTTC
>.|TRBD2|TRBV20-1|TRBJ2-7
CSASPTSGSYEQYF
TGCAGTGCAAGCCCAACTAGCGGTTCCTACGAGCAGTACTTC
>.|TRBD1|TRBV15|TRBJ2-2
CATSGGQDPTGELFF
TGTGCCACCAGCGGCGGACAGGACCCCACCGGGGAGCTGTTTTTT
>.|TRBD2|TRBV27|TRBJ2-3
CASSFRTGGRDTQYF
TGTGCCAGCAGTTTCCGGACGGGAGGGCGAGATACGCAGTATTTT
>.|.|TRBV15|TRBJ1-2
CATSRDRWGDGYTF
TGTGCCACCAGCAGAGATCGATGGGGCGATGGCTACACCTTC
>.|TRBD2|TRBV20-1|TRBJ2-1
CSVEGGSHEQFF
TGCAGTGTAGAGGGCGGGAGTCATGAGCAGTTCTTC